This TCR beta chain stems from a study of Ad26.COV2.S vaccination and SARS-CoV-2 variants. For this clone: Its antigen is unidentified.

V shed 0 bases and J shed 0 bases, with 6 bases lying between them. This CDR3 region has 15 residues. From germline, CDR1 is SGHNT and CDR2 YYREEE (reference sequence). Only in-frame clones appear in the TCRdb table, and some are missing; sequencing was by immunoSEQ multiplex PCR. This sample has some 640,000 clones, with approximately 88% found just once. The treatment here: some 20 received Ad26.COV2.S at low or high dose, single or two shots; about 5 received placebo; per-sample allocation not given. Samples analyzed were those drawn on day 63 after the first vaccine or placebo injection. Whole-study results and caveats: Placebo and vaccine recipients had non-spike TCR breadth that was similar. Possible underestimation of total T cell responses by the TCR breadth and depth analyses was noted.

The sample here was peripheral blood, taken in a trial of Ad26.COV2.S vaccine versus placebo. The chain recombines TRBV5-4 with TRBJ2-2; no clear D. The TCR originated in a person aged 18-65 years who received the Ad26.COV2.S COVID-19 vaccine or a placebo. CDR3 region: CASSLGQTNTGELFF. The CDR3 DNA is TGTGCCAGCAGCTTGGGACAAACGAACACCGGGGAGCTGTTTTTT.